A single sample gave rise to the 12 T cell receptor beta chains below, sequenced in a study of blood T cell repertoires in COVID-19. Some clones are missing from TCRdb's copy, which holds only in-frame ones; the method was immunoSEQ multiplex PCR. The data show roughly 200,000 clones, 84% seen once. The sample comprised peripheral blood. These TCRs come from a man between 45 and 60 years old with active or convalescent COVID-19.

The gene calls are TRBV27 and TRBJ1-2; 8 bases line up with TRBD1. This CDR3 region has 13 residues. Germline CDR1 is MNHEY and CDR2 is SMNVEV (reference sequence). V lost 6 bases, J lost 8 bases, and 8 bases stayed unmatched. CDR3 region: CASRVTGGYGYTF. CDR3 DNA sequence: TGTGCCAGCAGGGTAACAGGGGGTTACGGCTACACCTTC.

The V call is TRBV4-3, the J call TRBJ1-4; D possibly corresponds to TRBD1 (6 bases). V lost 0 bases and J 3 bases, leaving 14 bases between the germline ends. The CDR3 covers 17 residues. Germline values: CDR1 LGHNA, CDR2 YSLEER. The DNA for the CDR3 is TGCGCCAGCAGCCAAGAGGCTGTGGGGGCAGCTAATGAAAAACTGTTTTTT. It yields the protein CASSQEAVGAANEKLFF.

J is TRBJ2-2 and V is TRBV5-1, with 11 nucleotides matching TRBD1. The ends lost 3 bases at V and 4 bases at J; junction bases unmatched: 5. Per the germline V gene, CDR1 is SGHRS and CDR2 is YFSETQ. CDR3 length: 16 residues. In nucleotides, the CDR3 is TGCGCCAGCAGCTGGGGGACAGGGGGTTCCACCGGGGAGCTGTTTTTT. Residues: CASSWGTGGSTGELFF.

The J gene is TRBJ2-7, the V gene TRBV6-5; D might be TRBD1 (5 bases). This CDR3 has 14 amino acids. CDR1 and CDR2 (germline): MNHEY, SVGAGI. Trimming took 6 bases from V and 0 from J, leaving 12 bases between them. The CDR3 loop is CASRRQFNSYEQYF. As DNA, the CDR3 is TGTGCCAGCAGACGACAGTTCAACTCCTACGAGCAGTACTTC.

The J gene is TRBJ2-7, the V gene TRBV28, with D unclear. Germline assignment: CDR1 MDHEN and CDR2 SYDVKM. The ends were cut back, 2 bases at V and 8 bases at J, with 13 bases in the middle. The CDR3 sequence is 13 residues long. Written as DNA, the CDR3 is TGTGCCAGCAGTTTAGGGCTGCCCCCCAAGCAGTACTTC. This encodes CASSLGLPPKQYF.

The rearrangement joins TRBV6-6 to TRBJ1-1, with D perhaps matching TRBD1 (6 bases). This CDR3 region has 13 residues. Per germline, CDR1 MNHNY and CDR2 SVGAGI (reference sequence). Trimming removed 7 bases at V and 1 base at J, with 10 bases between. The CDR3 reads CASIPGQNTEAFF. In DNA form, the CDR3 reads TGTGCCAGCATTCCGGGACAGAACACTGAAGCTTTCTTT.

This clone came up a few times. The V gene is TRBV11-2, the J gene TRBJ2-7, with D perhaps matching TRBD2 (5 bases). The germline V gene encodes CDR1 SGHAT and CDR2 FQNNGV. This CDR3 comprises 13 residues. The ends were cut back, 5 bases at V and 1 base at J, with 9 bases in the middle. The CDR3 sequence: CASSRGESYEQYF. For the CDR3, the DNA is TGTGCCAGCAGCCGGGGAGAATCCTACGAGCAGTACTTC.

This clone was observed a few times. This chain uses TRBV4-2 with TRBJ1-2; D is ambiguous. The V and J ends lost 3 bases and 3 bases respectively, with 14 bases between them. CDR3 size: 15 residues. Germline-derived CDR1 and CDR2 are LGHNA and YNFKEQ. The CDR3 sequence: CASSQKTREDYGYTF. CDR3 coding DNA: TGTGCCAGCAGCCAGAAAACAAGAGAGGACTATGGCTACACCTTC.

This clone turned up a few times. This chain uses TRBV6-2 or TRBV6-3 with TRBJ1-5; TRBD1 is a possible D gene (5 bases). The CDR3 extends over 11 amino acids. CDR1 is MNHEY and CDR2 is SVGEGT in the germline V gene. Trimming stripped 5 bases from V and 6 bases from J, with 5 bases between. CDR3 bases: TGTGCCAGCAGTCAGGGTCAGCCCCAGCATTTT. Translation: CASSQGQPQHF.

V and J are TRBV2 and TRBJ1-1; 7 nucleotides line up with TRBD1. V lost 4 bases and J lost 2; bases outside the gene matches: 4. Germline V gives CDR1 SNHLY, CDR2 FYNNEI. The length of the CDR3 is 14 residues. The CDR3 here is CASSGGTANTEAFF. CDR3 DNA sequence: TGTGCCAGCAGTGGAGGGACAGCTAACACTGAAGCTTTCTTT.

The rearrangement uses TRBV28 and TRBJ1-5, with D perhaps TRBD1 (5 bases). V shed 8 bases and J shed 2 bases, with 13 bases lying between them. Germline V gene data show CDR1 as MDHEN and CDR2 as SYDVKM. This CDR3 has 14 amino acids. CDR3 sequence (DNA): TGTGCCAGCGGGGTTTGGGGGGGCAATCAGCCCCAGCATTTT. It is translated as CASGVWGGNQPQHF.

The rearrangement joins TRBV6-2 or TRBV6-3 to TRBJ1-5; 7 bases are a match to TRBD1. Losses at the gene ends were 4 bases for V and 8 bases for J; bases not matched to a gene: 11. CDR3 length equals 15 residues. Germline-derived CDR1 and CDR2 are MNHEY and SVGEGT. CDR3 nucleotide sequence: TGTGCCAGCAGTTCCCCAGGACAGGCGGGTGAGCCCCAGCATTTT. It encodes CASSSPGQAGEPQHF.